This TCR beta chain originates from a study of cytomegalovirus exposure and HLA in healthy donors. A word on this clone: Its antigen is unidentified.

Healthy bone marrow donors made up the cohort. Sampled while nominally healthy, donors likely had unrecorded immune exposures. Study findings and constraints: Among TCR beta chains, those listed as cytomegalovirus-associated numbered around 160. Researchers reported that a few CMV-associated chains were confirmed in vitro as CMV antigen-specific.

Use of 60 Vbeta and 13 Jbeta primers characterized the PCR. Sequencing was performed with immunoSEQ multiplex PCR; in TCRdb, only in-frame clones are kept and a portion is missing. In the table there are a few hundred thousand clones, 83% of which are singletons. Material: PBMCs. The TCR originated in a girl between 5 and 17 years old in good health and CMV-seronegative.

DNA of the CDR3: TGTGCCAGTAGTATCAGGGCTAGCGGGGGGTACAATGAGCAGTTCTTC. Its protein is CASSIRASGGYNEQFF. V usage is TRBV19 and J usage is TRBJ2-1; the match to TRBD2 covers 11 bases. CDR3 length equals 16 residues. With 3 bases clipped from V and 4 bases from J, the junction kept 5 bases outside the gene matches. Germline V gene data show CDR1 as LNHDA and CDR2 as SQIVND (reference sequence).